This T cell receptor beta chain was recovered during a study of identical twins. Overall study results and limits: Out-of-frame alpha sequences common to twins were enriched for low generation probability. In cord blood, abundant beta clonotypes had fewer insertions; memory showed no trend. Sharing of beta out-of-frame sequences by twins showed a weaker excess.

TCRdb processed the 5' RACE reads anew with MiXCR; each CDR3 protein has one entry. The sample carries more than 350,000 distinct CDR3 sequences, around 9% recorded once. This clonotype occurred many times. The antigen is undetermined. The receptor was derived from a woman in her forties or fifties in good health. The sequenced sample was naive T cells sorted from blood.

CDR3 DNA sequence: TGCGCCAGCAGCTTGGTGGGTCCTGACACCGGGGAGCTGTTTTTT. The encoded protein is CASSLVGPDTGELFF. The chain combines TRBV5-1 with TRBJ2-2; the D is unclear. CDR1 is SGHRS and CDR2 is YFSETQ in the germline V gene. V lost 0 bases to trimming and J lost 3 bases, with 9 bases between them. There are 15 residues in the CDR3.